This T cell receptor (beta chain) was documented in a study of cytomegalovirus exposure and HLA in healthy donors. In the study overall: In a previous analysis, 117 million unique TCR beta sequences were found from some 180 million T cells.

Amplification used 60 Vbeta primers and 13 Jbeta primers. TCRdb keeps only in-frame clones here, not all; method: immunoSEQ multiplex PCR. This sample carries more than 60,000 clones, 75% to 80% of them seen once, and the ten largest clones take more than 3%. The germline gives CDR1 MNHNS, CDR2 SASEGT. This CDR3 has 14 amino acids. J gave up 1 base and V 6 bases, and 2 bases lay outside the gene matches. This clone was seen a single time. Its antigen is unidentified. General study points: The records held CMV serostatus as the only immune exposure information.

The sequence was collected from a man aged 18 to 30 in good health and CMV-seronegative. Sequences were obtained from PBMCs. The chain recombines TRBV6-1 with TRBJ2-3, with 9 nucleotides matching TRBD2. The CDR3: CASRPSGGTDTQYF. CDR3 DNA sequence: TGTGCCAGCAGGCCTAGCGGGGGCACAGATACGCAGTATTTT.